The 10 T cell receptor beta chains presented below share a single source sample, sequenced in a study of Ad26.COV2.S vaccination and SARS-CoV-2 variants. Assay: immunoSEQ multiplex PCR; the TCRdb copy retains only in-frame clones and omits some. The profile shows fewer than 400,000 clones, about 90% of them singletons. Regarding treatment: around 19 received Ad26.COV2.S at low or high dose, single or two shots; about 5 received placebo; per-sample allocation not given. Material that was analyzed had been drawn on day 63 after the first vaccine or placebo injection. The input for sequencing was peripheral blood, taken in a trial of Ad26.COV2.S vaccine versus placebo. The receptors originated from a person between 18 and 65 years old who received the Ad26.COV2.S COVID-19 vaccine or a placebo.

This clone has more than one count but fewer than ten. In nucleotides, the CDR3 is TGTGCCAGCAGCTGGGGGACAGGCCTAACGAATAATTCACCCCTCCACTTT. Translation gives CASSWGTGLTNNSPLHF. The chain employs TRBV7-9 and TRBJ1-6, with TRBD1 matching over 8 bases. V was pared by 4 bases and J by 5 bases, with 10 bases of the junction left unmatched. The CDR3 extends over 17 amino acids. Germline V gives CDR1 SEHNR, CDR2 FQNEAQ (reference sequence).

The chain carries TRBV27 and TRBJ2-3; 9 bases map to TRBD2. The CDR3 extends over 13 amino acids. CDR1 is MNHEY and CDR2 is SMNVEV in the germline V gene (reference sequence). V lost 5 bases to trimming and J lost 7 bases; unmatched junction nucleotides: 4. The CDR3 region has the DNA TGTGCCAGCAGTAGCGGGGGGTTGAATACGCAGTATTTT. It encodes CASSSGGLNTQYF.

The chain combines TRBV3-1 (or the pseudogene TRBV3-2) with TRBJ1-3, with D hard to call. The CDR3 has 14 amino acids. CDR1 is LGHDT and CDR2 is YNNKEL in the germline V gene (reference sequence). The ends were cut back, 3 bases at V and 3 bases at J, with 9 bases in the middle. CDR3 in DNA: TGTGCCAGCAGCCAGGGTGGCCGTGGAAACACCATATATTTT. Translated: CASSQGGRGNTIYF.

CDR3 sequence: CATRRVPSANYPGQRGYTF. CDR3 bases: TGCGCCACGCGACGGGTACCCTCAGCTAACTATCCGGGCCAAAGGGGCTACACCTTC. The chain recombines TRBV23-1 with TRBJ1-2; unclear D gene. TRBV23-1 is treated as an ORF (open reading frame) with a function not yet certain. The CDR3 spans 19 residues. V gave up 10 bases and J gave up 8 bases, with 38 bases separating them.

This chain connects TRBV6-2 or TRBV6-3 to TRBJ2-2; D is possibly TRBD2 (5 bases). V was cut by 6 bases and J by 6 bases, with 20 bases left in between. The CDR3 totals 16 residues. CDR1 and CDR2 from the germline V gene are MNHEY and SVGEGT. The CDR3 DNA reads TGTGCCAGCAGCCCTTTAGGAAGGGAGCGGCCCGGGGAGCTGTTTTTT. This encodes CASSPLGRERPGELFF.

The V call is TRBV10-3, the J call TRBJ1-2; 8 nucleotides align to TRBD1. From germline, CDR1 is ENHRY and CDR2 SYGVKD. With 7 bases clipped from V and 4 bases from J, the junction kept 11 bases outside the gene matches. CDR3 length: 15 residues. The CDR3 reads CAITGQATKSYGYTF. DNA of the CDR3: TGTGCCATCACGGGACAGGCAACAAAAAGCTATGGCTACACCTTC.

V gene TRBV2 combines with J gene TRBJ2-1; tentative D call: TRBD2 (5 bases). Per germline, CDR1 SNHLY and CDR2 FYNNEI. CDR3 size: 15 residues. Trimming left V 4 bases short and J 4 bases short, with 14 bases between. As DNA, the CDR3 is TGTGCCAGCAGTGTCGGACTCGGCAGGTACAATGAGCAGTTCTTC. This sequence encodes CASSVGLGRYNEQFF. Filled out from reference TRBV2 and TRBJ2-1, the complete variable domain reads EPEVTQTPSHQVTQMGQEVILRCVPISNHLYFYWYRQILGQKVEFLVSFYNNEISEKSEIFDDQFSVERPDGSNFTLKIRSTKLEDSAMYFCASSVGLGRYNEQFFGPGTRLTVL.

This CDR3 is CASSFSTSGQRGLSTDTQYF. The CDR3 region has the DNA TGTGCCAGCAGCTTCTCCACGAGTGGGCAGAGGGGTCTTAGTACAGATACGCAGTATTTT. The chain employs TRBV7-6 and TRBJ2-3; TRBD1 or TRBD2 may be the D gene (5 bases each). The CDR3 covers 20 residues. Per the germline V gene, CDR1 is SGHVS and CDR2 is FNYEAQ. Trimming left V 3 bases short and J 3 bases short, with 28 bases between.

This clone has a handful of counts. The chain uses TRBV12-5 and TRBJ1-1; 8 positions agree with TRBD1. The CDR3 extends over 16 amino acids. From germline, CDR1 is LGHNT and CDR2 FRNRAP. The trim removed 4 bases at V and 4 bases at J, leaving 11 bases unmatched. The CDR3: CASGSLRTGSLTEAFF. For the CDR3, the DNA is TGTGCTAGTGGTTCCCTAAGGACAGGGAGTCTCACTGAAGCTTTCTTT.

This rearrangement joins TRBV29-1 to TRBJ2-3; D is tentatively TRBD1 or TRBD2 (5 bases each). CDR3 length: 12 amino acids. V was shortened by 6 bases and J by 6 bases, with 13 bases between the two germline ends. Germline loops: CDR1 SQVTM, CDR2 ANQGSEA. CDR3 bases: TGCAGCGTAGGGGACCCACCCGATACGCAGTATTTT. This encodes CSVGDPPDTQYF.